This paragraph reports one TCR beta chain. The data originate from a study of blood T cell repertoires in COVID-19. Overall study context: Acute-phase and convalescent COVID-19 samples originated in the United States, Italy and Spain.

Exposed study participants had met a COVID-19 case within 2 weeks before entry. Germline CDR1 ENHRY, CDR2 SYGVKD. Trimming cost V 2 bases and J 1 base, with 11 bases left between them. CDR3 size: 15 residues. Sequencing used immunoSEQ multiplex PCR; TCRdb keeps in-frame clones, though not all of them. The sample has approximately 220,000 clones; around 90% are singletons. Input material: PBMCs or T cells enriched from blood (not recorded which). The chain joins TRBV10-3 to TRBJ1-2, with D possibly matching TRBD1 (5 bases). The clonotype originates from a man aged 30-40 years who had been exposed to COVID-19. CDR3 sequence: CAISEGKTVNYGYTF. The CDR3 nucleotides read TGTGCCATCAGTGAGGGCAAGACAGTTAACTATGGCTACACCTTC.